One sample yielded the 2 T cell receptor beta chains listed below, sequenced in a study of T-cell memory formation after mild COVID-19. TCRdb independently ran MiXCR on the 5' RACE reads; one entry per CDR3 protein. The sample has approximately 250,000 distinct CDR3 sequences; approximately 16% are singletons. Sequenced sample: PBMCs or a T cell subset sorted from them (not recorded which). The receptors come from a man between 18 and 29 years old who had mild COVID-19 (a few samples of this study predate the infection). Cell type and time point are not known.

This clonotype was counted between two and nine times. This chain joins TRBV12-3 or TRBV12-4 and TRBJ1-4; perhaps TRBD1 as D (6 bases). The CDR3 loop spans 15 amino acids. Between the trimmed V and J ends, which lost 4 bases and 7 bases, there was a span of 16 bases. This CDR3 is CASSSPLGGIEKLFF. The CDR3 bases are TGTGCCAGCAGTTCCCCGCTAGGGGGGATTGAAAAACTGTTTTTT.

This clonotype occurred a few times. This chain links TRBV5-1 with TRBJ2-6; 9 nucleotides align to TRBD1. V dropped 4 bases and J dropped 4; count of bases not matched to a gene: 9. The CDR3 consists of 17 residues. The V gene's germline CDR1 is SGHRS and CDR2 YFSETQ. This CDR3 is CASSPRDRVTGANVLTF. CDR3 nucleotides: TGCGCCAGCAGCCCCCGGGACAGGGTCACCGGGGCCAACGTCCTGACTTTC.